These 9 T cell receptor beta chains share one sample of origin, sequenced in a study of T-cell reconstitution after alpha-beta-depleted transplantation in children (dated by TCRdb to about 2016). What the treatment or condition label conveys for this sample: allogeneic hematopoietic cell transplantation with graft depleted of TCRalphabeta T cells and CD19 B cells. The library relied on PCR. Sequencing used an Illumina HiSeq 2500. To normalize quantification of the TCRbeta repertoire, the TCR libraries were built with molecular barcoding that relied on unique molecular identifiers. The public reads were run again by TCRdb, first through fastp at Q25 and then through MiXCR, and only productive beta chains were kept. A single entry per CDR3 protein holds the most common genes and DNA from its merged rows. The sample yields under 750,000 distinct CDR3 sequences; under 25% were counted once. The ten largest clones take up over 12% of the sample.

This sample comprised PBMCs, mostly from graft donor cells, obtained 360 days after TCRalphabeta/CD19-depleted stem cell transplant. These receptors were obtained from a boy under three years old who had a stem cell transplant for acute myeloid leukemia, so the T cells may come from the graft donor.

This clonotype was counted ten times or more. The CDR3 nucleotides read TGCAGCCAGTCAGGCGAATCCGGAAGGTCCTACAATGAGCAGTTCTTC. Protein product: CSQSGESGRSYNEQFF. The chain has TRBV29-1 and TRBJ2-1; D remains unclear. Germline V gene sequence: CDR1 SQVTM, CDR2 ANQGSEA. The CDR3 is 16 amino acids. V was trimmed by 8 bases and J by 1 base, leaving 21 bases between them.

In this sample, this clonotype turned up many times. The chain joins TRBV12-3 or TRBV12-4 to TRBJ1-3; D unclear. The CDR3 has 13 residues. V gave up 10 bases and J gave up 0 bases, with 10 bases separating them. CDR3 protein: CATRYSSGNTIYF. The CDR3 bases are TGTGCCACCAGGTACTCCTCTGGAAACACCATATATTTT.

A few counts support this clonotype. The chain recombines TRBV4-2 with TRBJ2-1; maybe TRBD1 (5 bases). Germline V lookup: CDR1 LGHNA, CDR2 YNFKEQ. Trimming cost V 3 bases and J 4 bases, with 22 bases left between them. The CDR3 is 18 residues long. In DNA, the CDR3 is TGTGCCAGCAGCCACGAAAAGATCCGACAGCGTCCTTACAATGAGCAGTTCTTC. Its protein product is CASSHEKIRQRPYNEQFF.

This clonotype has just a few counts. The chain uses TRBV12-3 or TRBV12-4 and TRBJ2-2; a weak D match, TRBD1 (5 bases). The CDR3 runs 14 residues. Trimming removed 6 bases at V and 7 bases at J, with 15 bases between. CDR3 coding DNA: TGTGCCAGCAGCTTTGTGTCAGGGCGCGGGGAGCTGTTTTTT. Protein product: CASSFVSGRGELFF.

This clonotype was counted a few times. This sequence joins TRBV10-3 and TRBJ2-1; D uncertain. Germline V gene data show CDR1 as ENHRY and CDR2 as SYGVKD. Between the trimmed V and J ends, which lost 0 bases and 8 bases, there was a span of 14 bases. CDR3 length: 15 residues. CDR3 protein: CAISESLSLGDEQFF. In DNA form, the CDR3 reads TGTGCCATCAGTGAGTCTTTGAGCCTCGGCGATGAGCAGTTCTTC.

V is TRBV5-1 and J is TRBJ2-1; TRBD2 matches at 7 bases. Germline V gene data show CDR1 as SGHRS and CDR2 as YFSETQ. The V gene end was trimmed by 0 bases and the J gene end by 8 bases; junction bases not matched to a gene: 2. This CDR3 is 13 amino acids long. The CDR3 sequence is CASSLDGRYEQFF. DNA for the CDR3: TGCGCCAGCAGCTTGGACGGGAGGTATGAGCAGTTCTTC.

The rearrangement links TRBV2 to TRBJ2-3; D not resolved. V was trimmed by 5 bases and J by 0 bases, leaving 12 bases between them. Germline V gives CDR1 SNHLY, CDR2 FYNNEI. The CDR3 totals 15 residues. The CDR3 here is CASSYLRGSTDTQYF. The CDR3 DNA sequence: TGTGCCAGCAGTTATCTACGCGGCAGCACAGATACGCAGTATTTT.

V usage is TRBV20-1 and J usage is TRBJ2-5; perhaps TRBD2 as D (6 bases). Trimming took 3 bases from V and 4 from J, leaving 18 bases between them. This CDR3 has 15 residues. CDR1 is DFQATT, CDR2 SNEGSKA, per germline (reference sequence). Written as DNA, the CDR3 is TGCAGTGCTAGGGGACTCGTCAGTAGCATAGAGACCCAGTACTTC. Its translation is CSARGLVSSIETQYF.

The V call is TRBV6-5, the J call TRBJ2-3, with 9 bases identical to TRBD2. With 0 bases clipped from V and 5 bases from J, the junction kept 6 bases outside the gene matches. Germline-derived CDR1 and CDR2 are MNHEY and SVGAGI. The CDR3 runs to 16 residues. CDR3 DNA: TGTGCCAGCAGTTACTCCCGCGGGGGGGGCGGAGATACGCAGTATTTT. It yields the protein CASSYSRGGGGDTQYF.